One and the same sample provided the 2 T cell receptor beta chains below, sequenced in a study of regulatory T cells in long-lasting Graves disease (dated by TCRdb to the early 2020s). Library creation used multiplex PCR. For sequencing, an Illumina HiSeq 4000 was employed. TCR beta libraries were built with iRepertoire HTBI primers and Arm-PCR amplification of CDR3 regions. The public reads were reprocessed in TCRdb via fastp at Q25 and MiXCR, keeping in-frame beta chains. Rows are combined by CDR3 protein, so each entry shows the most common genes and DNA. This sample has fewer than 450,000 distinct CDR3 sequences in its table, and approximately 15% of those were observed once. The ten largest clones capture about 7.8% of the sample. In the paper's terms, the time point label means: newly diagnosed GD, antithyroid drugs for less than 3 months. RNA was extracted from PBMCs in TRIzol for both TCR sequencing and RNA sequencing.

The sample also formed part of further work on T cells in Graves' hyperthyroidism and ophthalmopathy.

This specimen was peripheral blood mononuclear cells (PBMCs), taken at new diagnosis, from a patient treated with antithyroid drugs. Receptor source: a woman between 40 and 50 years old with Graves disease. Donor details come from another sample of the same person, matched by shared clones.

This clonotype was seen many times. The rearrangement links TRBV27 to TRBJ2-7, with D perhaps matching TRBD1 or TRBD2 (5 bases each). With 3 bases removed from V and 5 bases from J, the gap between germline ends came to 14 bases. The length of the CDR3 is 14 residues. Germline V CDR1 and CDR2: MNHEY, SMNVEV (reference sequence). The CDR3 DNA is TGTGCCAGCAGTTTGCGAGGGGACGGCGACGAGCAGTACTTC. As protein: CASSLRGDGDEQYF.

This clonotype was seen at least ten times. This chain connects TRBV28 to TRBJ1-1; tentative D call: TRBD1 (5 bases). The CDR3 extends over 13 amino acids. V lost 3 bases to trimming and J lost 4 bases, with 9 bases between them. CDR1 is MDHEN, CDR2 SYDVKM, per germline. CDR3 region: CASSFKGPTEAFF. The CDR3, as DNA: TGTGCCAGCAGTTTCAAGGGGCCCACTGAAGCTTTCTTT.